The TCR beta chain described here comes from a study of cytomegalovirus exposure and HLA in healthy donors. Germline CDR1 is SGHRS and CDR2 is YFSETQ. This CDR3 region has 16 residues. The V segment lost 0 bases and the J segment 3 bases; nucleotides outside the gene matches: 3. A few counts support this clone. Use of 60 Vbeta and 13 Jbeta primers characterized the PCR. TCRdb's table, derived via immunoSEQ multiplex PCR, lists solely in-frame clones and lacks some. The profile shows about 140,000 clones, around 75% of them singletons. This receptor was taken from a man between 60 and 75 years old in good health and CMV-seronegative. The chain uses TRBV5-1 and TRBJ2-5, with 12 bases lining up with TRBD2. Sequencing was performed on PBMCs. DNA for the CDR3: TGCGCCAGCAGCTTGGGGGCTAGCGGGAGGGAAGAGACCCAGTACTTC. Translated: CASSLGASGREETQYF.